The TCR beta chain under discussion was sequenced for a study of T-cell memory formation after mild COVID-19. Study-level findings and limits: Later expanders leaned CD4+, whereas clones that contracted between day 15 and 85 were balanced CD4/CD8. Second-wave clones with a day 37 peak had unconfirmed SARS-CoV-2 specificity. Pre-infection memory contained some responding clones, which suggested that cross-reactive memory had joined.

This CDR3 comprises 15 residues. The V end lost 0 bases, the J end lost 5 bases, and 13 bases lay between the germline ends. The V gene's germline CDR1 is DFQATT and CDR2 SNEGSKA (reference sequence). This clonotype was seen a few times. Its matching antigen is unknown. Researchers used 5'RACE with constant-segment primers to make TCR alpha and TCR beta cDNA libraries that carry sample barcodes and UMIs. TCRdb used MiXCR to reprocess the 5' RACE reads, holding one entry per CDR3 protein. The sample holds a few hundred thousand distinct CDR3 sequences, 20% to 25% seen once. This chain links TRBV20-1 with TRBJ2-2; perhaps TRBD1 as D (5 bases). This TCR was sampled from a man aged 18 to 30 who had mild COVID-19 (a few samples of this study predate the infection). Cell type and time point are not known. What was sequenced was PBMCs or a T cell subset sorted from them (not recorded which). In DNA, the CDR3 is TGCAGTGCTAGAGATCCAGGGTGGAAGACCGGGGAGCTGTTTTTT. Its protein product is CSARDPGWKTGELFF.